This paragraph reports one T cell receptor (beta chain). The antigen remains undetermined. This sample stems from a study of OX40 agonist ivuxolimab in advanced cancers. For the study at large: The eligibility criteria allowed prior anti-PD-1, anti-PD-L1 or anti-CTLA-4 therapy, and about 40% had some. Study outcomes and limitations: Partly responding patients at 0.1-3.0 mg/kg showed some of the smallest clonal expansion. Nonresponders included some who also had low normalized T-cell clonal expansion. At 0.1 to 3.0 mg/kg, CD4+ and CD8+ blood T cells expanded clonally by week 6.

Sequencing used immunoSEQ multiplex PCR; TCRdb keeps in-frame clones, though not all of them. The repertoire consists of about 99,000 clones, with roughly 95% occurring once and the leading ten covering around 0.17%. Losses at the gene ends were 0 bases for V and 5 bases for J; bases not matched to a gene: 12. Germline CDR1 and CDR2: MGHRA and YSYEKL. The CDR3 is 18 residues long. The gene calls are TRBV4-1 and TRBJ2-7; 11 nucleotides align to TRBD2. The sequence came from an adult with an advanced solid tumor such as melanoma, head and neck, liver or kidney cancer. The sample consisted of CD4+ or CD8+ T cells sorted from blood, taken in a trial of the OX40 agonist ivuxolimab. In DNA form, the CDR3 reads TGCGCCAGCAGCCAAGAGACTAGCGGGAAGACCGGTGGCCACGAGCAGTACTTC. This sequence encodes CASSQETSGKTGGHEQYF.